A selection of T cell receptor beta chains follows, all from one sample in a study of cytomegalovirus exposure and HLA in healthy donors. The table came from immunoSEQ multiplex PCR; TCRdb's copy has only in-frame clones and leaves some out. The repertoire includes fewer than 95,000 clones, about 95% of them detected once, and about 0.63% sits in the top ten. Sequenced: PBMCs. These receptors all come from a young woman in good health and CMV-seronegative. CDR3s include the opening cysteine and the closing phenylalanine or tryptophan. D genes are given only for firm matches. Clone size appears in some rows only: once, few, many, or a class for an expanded clone.

j_call v_call clone_size d_call cdr3_nt cdr3_aa
TRBJ2-1 TRBV29-1 - TRBD2 TGCAGCGTTGAGGAGGGACTAGCGGGTGAAAATGAGCAGTTCTTC CSVEEGLAGENEQFF
TRBJ2-2 TRBV28 - - TGTGCCAGCACCTCAGCGAGGGAGCTGTTTTTT CASTSARELFF
TRBJ1-1 TRBV6-5 - - TGTGCCAGCAGTTGGGGACTCATGAACACTGAAGCTTTCTTT CASSWGLMNTEAFF
TRBJ2-1 TRBV5-1 once - TGCGCCAGCGGTTCAGGCCTTGGCTACAATGAGCAGTTCTTC CASGSGLGYNEQFF
TRBJ1-2 TRBV11-2 - - TGTGCCAGCAGCCGAATCCAGGGTGGCTACACCTTC CASSRIQGGYTF
TRBJ1-2 TRBV6-5 - TRBD1 TGTGCCAGCCGCACAGGGGCAAACTATGGCTACACCTTC CASRTGANYGYTF
TRBJ2-1 TRBV10-2 - - TGCGCCAGCAGTGACGGGACTCCCTCCTACAATGAGCAGTTCTTC CASSDGTPSYNEQFF
TRBJ2-2 TRBV7-6 once - TGTGCCAGCAGCGTAAGCAGGGGCACCGGGGAGCTGTTTTTT CASSVSRGTGELFF
TRBJ2-1 TRBV10-3 once TRBD2 TGTGCCATCAGTGACCCCGGGACTAGCCACTCCTACAATGAGCAGTTCTTC CAISDPGTSHSYNEQFF
TRBJ1-2 TRBV6-5 - - TGTGCCAGCAGTTACTCAAGGGGTCACTATGGCTACACCTTC CASSYSRGHYGYTF
TRBJ1-2 TRBV7-9 - TRBD1 TGTGCCAGCAGCCCCACGGGACAGGGGGACTATGGCTACACCTTC CASSPTGQGDYGYTF
TRBJ1-1 TRBV7-6 - - TGTGCCAGCAGCTTGGCGGACACAAACACTGAAGCTTTCTTT CASSLADTNTEAFF
TRBJ2-7 TRBV11-2 - - TGTGCCAGCAGCTTATTAGGAGGCAGAACGGGGGAGCAGTACTTC CASSLLGGRTGEQYF
TRBJ1-1 TRBV7-8 - - TGTGCCAGCAGCTTACGGAGCGGTCGGGGAAACACTGAAGCTTTCTTT CASSLRSGRGNTEAFF
TRBJ2-2 TRBV7-2 - - TGTGCCAGCAGCTTATGGGGACAGAACACCGGGGAGCTGTTTTTT CASSLWGQNTGELFF
TRBJ2-1 TRBV29-1 - TRBD1 TGCAGCGTTGAAGACTGGGCCCGACAGGGTTTGAATTCCTACAATGAGCAGTTCTTC CSVEDWARQGLNSYNEQFF
TRBJ1-2 TRBV4-3 - TRBD1 TGCGCCAGCAGCCCGTGGACAGGGGGCTATGGCTACACCTTC CASSPWTGGYGYTF
TRBJ2-2 TRBV2 - - TGTGCCAGCAGTGTCGGAGGGTTGACCGGGGAGCTGTTTTTT CASSVGGLTGELFF
TRBJ1-1 TRBV27 - TRBD1 TGTGCCAGCAGTTATTATTCCCCGAGGGGGCCGGACACTGAAGCTTTCTTT CASSYYSPRGPDTEAFF
TRBJ1-1 TRBV11-3 - - TGTGCCAGCAGCCGGGGAGGTTACGGACGTACGAACACTGAAGCTTTCTTT CASSRGGYGRTNTEAFF
TRBJ2-3 TRBV9 - - TGTGCCAGCAGCGTAGAACGGTCCCACCCCTTCACAGATACGCAGTATTTT CASSVERSHPFTDTQYF